This T cell receptor beta chain appears in the sequencing data of a study of beta chain features in type 1 diabetes listed by TCRdb under 2018. About the study as a whole: Patients and healthy donors did not differ in mean age, gender distribution, total cell number or subset yield. A total of 107,917,701 sorted cells were examined across all samples, and RNA yield correlated strongly with the number of cells per subset. In the study, recently diagnosed type 1 diabetes patients and matched healthy donors were compared on the TCRB repertoires of their sorted circulating CD4+ T cell subsets. Regulatory and stem cell-like memory subsets were isolated from only 8 patients and roughly 8 healthy donors, whereas naive and central memory subsets came from all 28 donors.

Study-wide findings and limitations: Because cDNA was sequenced instead of genomic DNA, activated cells with high expression could be over-represented, although the groups did not differ in activation or CD3 levels. Type 1 diabetes patients showed a moderate but significant shortening of TCRB CDR3 length in all four CD4+ subsets. Shorter templates might have been favored by PCR, but patient and control samples were amplified and corrected together, so both groups would have been affected equally by any skew. Only small numbers of individuals were included in the HLA sub-analyses, which left unresolved whether HLA type had any influence on TCRB rearrangement. Naive, central memory and regulatory TCRB repertoires appeared to be more alike among patients than among healthy donors. At VDJ recombination sites, patients with type 1 diabetes made fewer insertions and deleted more nucleotides, a pattern implying thymic rearrangement abnormalities.

A single peripheral blood draw of about 116 mL on average was collected from each donor into heparinised tubes. Naive, central memory, regulatory and stem cell-like memory CD4+ T cells were sorted on a BD FACSAria II using a panel including CD45RO, CCR7, CD25, CD127, CD95 and CD27. Every sorted population had a purity above 98%. PBMCs were separated immediately by Lymphoprep density gradient centrifugation and were stained directly, without being cultured. Samples were stained and sorted in pairs, with one healthy donor and one patient per experiment, so that batch effects were minimized. The High Capacity cDNA Reverse Transcription Kit was used to reverse transcribe all of the isolated RNA, meaning that expressed TCRB transcripts were what got sequenced. Naive, central memory and regulatory T cell samples underwent deep immunoSEQ sequencing, averaging around 3.9 million total reads per sample. After sorted cells were lysed in RLT buffer, RNA was extracted with DNase-treated RNeasy Micro or Mini kits, with the choice depending on cell number. To prevent cross-contamination, every cell subset was processed on its own, while patient and healthy donor samples were processed together. The immunoSEQ multiplex PCR was used to amplify TCRB sequences from cDNA, yielding 87-bp fragments that span the CDR3 region. Amplicons were sequenced on the Illumina HiSeq platform. Per the original workflow: Synthetic template baselines were used to correct PCR bias computationally, reads within Hamming distance 2 were collapsed together, and singletons that could not be merged were discarded. Reads were aligned against IMGT so that V, D and J genes, CDR3 length and insertions or deletions at six rearrangement sites could be assigned. Within each subset, clonotype counts were normalized to sorted cell number, after which true diversity and Gini coefficients were computed with the tcR R package. The overlap coefficient, calculated on TCRB nucleotide sequences, was used to measure repertoire sharing. As a proxy for the pre-selection repertoire, out-of-frame TCRB sequences from naive cells were analyzed. Imported from immuneACCESS, the table was reduced by TCRdb to in-frame sequences with V and J called. These copies leave out some clones; in studies compared against another copy, an unresolved V gene accounts for under half, and the cause of the remainder is not known. The V and J calls and clone size come from that table; D and trimming were worked out from the DNA. The sample yields 300,000 to 400,000 clones; approximately 13% were counted once. 0.013% to 0.015% of the sample belongs to the ten largest clones.

Its CDR3 holds 17 amino acids, cysteine through phenylalanine. Just the 51-base CDR3 DNA is kept, in frame starting at base 1. The CDR1 and CDR2 encoded by the germline V gene are SGHDT and YYEEEE. Compared with germline, V lacks 1 base and J lacks 0 bases; bases without a gene match: 7. The sample holds a few counts of this clone. Its recognized antigen is unknown. The input lacks base qualities; no much larger clone sits a single base away. The rearrangement combines TRBV5-6 with TRBJ2-1, with 7 middle bases fitting TRBD1. The sequenced sample consisted of naive CD4+ T cells from blood. The cell subset or site label on this specimen signifies: true naive CD4+ T cells. This sequence was found in a young woman with type 1 diabetes. The CDR3 region has the sequence CASSLIPGGSSYNEQFF. The nucleotides are TGTGCCAGCAGCTTGATCCCAGGGGGTAGCTCCTACAATGAGCAGTTCTTC.